The TCR beta chain under discussion was sequenced for a study of T-cell memory formation after mild COVID-19. About the study: Across donors, TCR clusters were largely donor specific. General study results and limits: Still unconfirmed is whether the second-wave clones peaking on day 37 recognized SARS-CoV-2. Pre-infection memory showed some responding clones, and this suggested that cross-reactive memory joined.

About this clonotype: Its specificity is unknown.

Germline V lookup: CDR1 SGHRS, CDR2 YFSETQ. The CDR3 has 16 residues. V dropped 0 bases and J dropped 3 bases, with 14 bases sitting between them. It was 5'RACE with constant-segment primers that produced the TCR alpha and TCR beta cDNA libraries, which carried sample barcodes and UMIs. One entry per CDR3 protein results from TCRdb running MiXCR on the 5' RACE reads. This sample has hundreds of thousands of distinct CDR3 sequences, with 17% found just once. Input material: PBMCs or a T cell subset sorted from them (not recorded which). The clonotype was recovered from an adult woman who had mild COVID-19 (a few samples of this study predate the infection). Cell type and time point are not known. The chain is built from TRBV5-1 and TRBJ2-3, with D possibly matching TRBD2 (6 bases). The CDR3: CASSLVSPGATDTQYF. Written as DNA, the CDR3 is TGCGCCAGCAGCTTGGTATCCCCGGGAGCGACAGATACGCAGTATTTT.